This TCR beta chain was recovered during a study of shared T cell receptors in the human thymus. Germline CDR1 LGHNA, CDR2 YNFKEQ. This CDR3 has 15 amino acids. V was pared by 5 bases and J by 4 bases, with 17 bases between. Assay used: immunoSEQ multiplex PCR; TCRdb lists only in-frame clones, some missing. The table includes about 380,000 clones, 85% to 95% detected once. This sequence originates from a human donor. The chain has TRBV4-2 and TRBJ1-2; D is undetermined. Source material: thymocytes. The CDR3 protein is CASSNRPYSAYGYTF. The CDR3 DNA reads as TGTGCCAGCAGCAATCGGCCGTATTCCGCCTATGGCTACACCTTC.